What follows are 19 T cell receptor beta chains derived from one specimen sequenced in a study of Graves' ophthalmopathy and Graves' hyperthyroidism. Using RNA transcripts, the TCR beta CDR3 regions were amplified. First-round RT-PCR with HTBI primers preceded a second-round multiplex PCR. Via MiXCR, TCRdb re-called the multiplex PCR reads, giving one row per CDR3 protein. The sample carries roughly 610,000 distinct CDR3 sequences, 20% to 25% recorded once. Material for sequencing was peripheral blood. The receptors here all came from a woman aged 18-29 years with stable Graves' hyperthyroidism. Some clones in this sample may be carry-over from other donors' samples.

This sequence joins TRBV3-1 and TRBJ2-7, with D maybe TRBD1 (6 bases). CDR3 length: 14 residues. Germline assignment: CDR1 LGHDT and CDR2 YNNKEL (reference sequence). The germline V and J ends were trimmed by 4 bases and 12 bases, with 22 bases remaining between them. CDR3 sequence (DNA): TGTGCCAGCAGCCCCCCGGGGCAGGGGCCCTCCCCGTACTTC. The encoded protein is CASSPPGQGPSPYF.

This clonotype was counted ten times or more. The chain recombines TRBV2 with TRBJ1-1; D is perhaps TRBD1 (5 bases). The CDR3 has 12 residues. Germline-derived CDR1 and CDR2 are SNHLY and FYNNEI. Deletions cut 8 bases from V and 7 bases from J, with 14 bases between. This CDR3 reads CASSGGYVEAFF. Written as DNA, the CDR3 is TGTGCCAGCTCCGGGGGGTACGTTGAAGCTTTCTTT. Using reference TRBV2 and TRBJ1-1 for the parts outside the CDR3, the full variable domain is EPEVTQTPSHQVTQMGQEVILRCVPISNHLYFYWYRQILGQKVEFLVSFYNNEISEKSEIFDDQFSVERPDGSNFTLKIRSTKLEDSAMYFCASSGGYVEAFFGQGTRLTVV.

This clonotype was seen many times. The rearrangement joins TRBV11-2 to TRBJ2-5; D not certain. Germline CDR1 reads SGHAT; CDR2 reads FQNNGV. With 0 bases removed from V and 4 bases from J, the gap between germline ends came to 6 bases. The CDR3 contains 13 residues. CDR3 sequence (DNA): TGTGCCAGCAGCTTAGAGGCTCCAGAGACCCAGTACTTC. This translates into CASSLEAPETQYF.

This clonotype occurred many times. Here the CDR3 DNA reads TGTGCCAGCAGTATCGTTGGGGCGCCCTACGAGCAGTACTTC. This translates into CASSIVGAPYEQYF. The rearrangement links TRBV12-3 or TRBV12-4 to TRBJ2-7, with a weak D call TRBD1 (5 bases). The CDR3 sequence is 14 residues long. V lost 5 bases and J lost 2, with 13 bases in between.

This clonotype was seen ten or more times. The chain combines TRBV2 with TRBJ2-4; 8 nucleotides agree with TRBD2. V lost 10 bases to trimming and J lost 0 bases; unmatched junction nucleotides: 11. CDR3 length: 16 amino acids. CDR1 is SNHLY, CDR2 FYNNEI, per germline. CDR3 loop: CATQRETLLAKNIQYF. CDR3 bases: TGTGCCACCCAGCGGGAGACCTTACTAGCCAAAAACATTCAGTACTTC.

The chain has TRBV20-1 and TRBJ2-7; D perhaps matches TRBD2 (5 bases). CDR1 is DFQATT, CDR2 SNEGSKA, per germline (reference sequence). V was clipped by 6 bases and J by 0 bases, with 15 bases between them. CDR3 length equals 14 residues. CDR3 sequence: CSAAPGVSSYEQYF. In nucleotides, the CDR3 is TGCAGTGCCGCGCCCGGGGTGAGCTCCTACGAGCAGTACTTC.

The table lists this clonotype with many counts. This sequence joins TRBV9 and TRBJ2-3; the D is unclear. Germline CDR1 SGDLS, CDR2 YYNGEE. The ends were cut back, 0 bases at V and 5 bases at J, with 7 bases in the middle. CDR3 length: 13 amino acids. This chain's CDR3 is CASSVVSGDTQYF. CDR3 nucleotide sequence: TGTGCCAGCAGCGTAGTTTCAGGAGATACGCAGTATTTT.

Comment on this clonotype: This may be a read error: a much more frequent sequence differs by one nucleotide. The genes are TRBV27 and TRBJ1-6; D ambiguous. Germline V lookup: CDR1 MNHEY, CDR2 SMNVEV (reference sequence). The CDR3 has 16 amino acids. The CDR3 region is CASSPRVSSYNSSLHF. CDR3 sequence (DNA): TGTGCCAGCAGTCCAAGGGTTAGCTCCTATAATTCATCCCTCCACTTT.

This clonotype occurred many times. The genes are TRBV6-5 and TRBJ1-1, with 11 nucleotides matching TRBD1. Germline CDR1 and CDR2: MNHEY and SVGAGI. This CDR3 is 16 amino acids long. The trim removed 2 bases at V and 0 bases at J, leaving 2 bases unmatched. The CDR3 nucleotides read TGTGCCAGCAGTTACACGGGACAGGGGGTGAACACTGAAGCTTTCTTT. This sequence encodes CASSYTGQGVNTEAFF.

On this clonotype itself: It may be a read error: a sequence one base away is much more abundant. The V gene is TRBV24-1, the J gene TRBJ1-1; tentatively, D is TRBD1 (5 bases). Germline V gene data show CDR1 as KGHDR and CDR2 as SFDVKD. This CDR3 contains 14 residues. CDR3 sequence (DNA): TGTGCCACCAGGGGGGACGGCGGGAACACTAAAGCTTTCTTT. Its protein product is CATRGDGGNTKAFF.

The V call is TRBV19, the J call TRBJ1-1; no clear D. CDR3 length: 14 residues. V was shortened by 6 bases and J by 4 bases, with 15 bases between the two germline ends. Germline-derived CDR1 and CDR2 are LNHDA and SQIVND (reference sequence). The CDR3 coding sequence is TGTGCCAGTAGGGTCCAGTTTGACGGCACTGAAGCTTTCTTT. It codes for CASRVQFDGTEAFF.

This chain uses TRBV6-5 with TRBJ2-5; D not certain. CDR3 length: 13 amino acids. Trimming took off 0 bases at V and 4 bases at J, with 6 bases between the two ends. Germline V lookup: CDR1 MNHEY, CDR2 SVGAGI. CDR3 sequence: CASSYSHRETQYF. The CDR3 bases are TGTGCCAGCAGTTACTCTCACAGAGAGACCCAGTACTTC.

This clonotype has a count of ten or more. The rearrangement links TRBV10-3 to TRBJ1-1; 8 bases fit TRBD1. V trimming: 6 bases; J trimming: 1 base; junction bases outside the gene matches: 1. CDR3 length equals 13 residues. Germline CDR1 and CDR2: ENHRY and SYGVKD. The CDR3 nucleotides read TGTGCCATCAGACAGGGGGAGAACACTGAAGCTTTCTTT. Its protein product is CAIRQGENTEAFF.

For the CDR3, the DNA is TGTGCCAGCAAGGGAGCCCAAGAGACCCAGTACTTC. Amino acid sequence: CASKGAQETQYF. This sequence joins TRBV27 and TRBJ2-5, with D possibly being TRBD2 (5 bases). Germline assignment: CDR1 MNHEY and CDR2 SMNVEV (reference sequence). Trimming took 7 bases from V and 1 from J, leaving 7 bases between them. CDR3 length: 12 residues.

This clonotype was seen at least ten times. This chain links TRBV9 with TRBJ1-2; D call uncertain. Germline lookup yields CDR1 SGDLS and CDR2 YYNGEE. CDR3 length equals 14 residues. Deletions cut 0 bases from V and 4 bases from J, with 10 bases between. For the CDR3, the DNA is TGTGCCAGCAGCGTAGCGGAGGGTCCCTATGGCTACACCTTC. Its protein product is CASSVAEGPYGYTF.

This clonotype has at least ten counts. The chain joins TRBV6-1 to TRBJ1-1; 9 bases align to TRBD1. In germline, CDR1 is MNHNS, CDR2 SASEGT. J gave up 10 bases and V 5 bases, and 5 bases lay outside the gene matches. The CDR3 extends over 12 amino acids. This CDR3 reads CASSRDRGVAFF. The CDR3 DNA reads as TGTGCCAGCAGTCGCGACAGGGGGGTAGCTTTCTTT.

This clonotype appeared many times. This chain joins TRBV29-1 and TRBJ2-5; 8 bases agree with TRBD1. The CDR3 spans 12 residues. Germline V CDR1 and CDR2: SQVTM, ANQGSEA. With V trimmed by 6 bases and J by 7 bases, 7 bases remained unmatched. The CDR3 loop is CSVQQGGGTQYF. CDR3 nucleotide sequence: TGCAGCGTACAACAGGGGGGAGGGACCCAGTACTTC.

This clonotype was counted many times. CDR3 region: CASSSLDRPTYEQYF. The CDR3 DNA follows: TGTGCCAGCAGTTCCTTGGACAGGCCGACCTACGAGCAGTACTTC. The V and J genes are TRBV6-5 and TRBJ2-7; TRBD1 aligns across 7 bases. J lost 2 bases, V lost 4 bases, and 8 bases had no gene match. Germline CDR1 MNHEY, CDR2 SVGAGI. The CDR3 spans 15 residues.

This chain joins TRBV6-1 and TRBJ2-2; 7 positions agree with TRBD2. Germline V gives CDR1 MNHNS, CDR2 SASEGT. CDR3 length: 14 residues. With 7 bases clipped from V and 1 base from J, the junction kept 3 bases outside the gene matches. The CDR3 loop is CASKGGGNTGELFF. In nucleotides, the CDR3 is TGTGCCAGCAAGGGCGGGGGGAACACCGGGGAGCTGTTTTTT.